The rows below give T cell receptor beta chains drawn from one sample of a study of blood T cell repertoires in COVID-19. The data were produced by immunoSEQ multiplex PCR, yet TCRdb's version contains in-frame clones alone and is incomplete. The sample carries about 480,000 clones, 85% to 90% recorded once. Sequencing used peripheral blood. These receptors were collected from a man aged 18 to 29 with COVID-19, enrolled during active disease. The CDR3 runs from the conserved cysteine through the conserved F or W. Fields, in order: CDR3 protein, CDR3 DNA, D gene, V gene, J gene, clone size. The D gene is left open where the match is weak. Size tells how often a clone was seen (once, few, many) or the class of an expanded clone, and some rows leave it out.

CDR3: CASNQGSHNEQFF
DNA: TGTGCCAGTAACCAGGGCTCCCACAATGAGCAGTTCTTC
D: -
V: TRBV19
J: TRBJ2-1
size: -

CDR3: CASSEPGVFYEQYF
DNA: TGCGCCAGCAGCGAGCCCGGGGTCTTCTACGAGCAGTACTTC
D: -
V: TRBV5-1
J: TRBJ2-7
size: once

CDR3: CASSLSVNEQYF
DNA: TGTGCCAGCAGCTTGTCGGTGAACGAGCAGTACTTC
D: -
V: TRBV7-9
J: TRBJ2-7
size: -

CDR3: CASSSTGGFNQPQHF
DNA: TGTGCCAGCAGCTCCACGGGGGGGTTCAATCAGCCCCAGCATTTT
D: -
V: TRBV2
J: TRBJ1-5
size: -

CDR3: CASSLEHDYEQYF
DNA: TGTGCCAGCAGCTTGGAGCACGACTACGAGCAGTACTTC
D: -
V: TRBV5-4
J: TRBJ2-7
size: -

CDR3: CASSFGLNSPLHF
DNA: TGTGCCAGCAGCTTTGGCCTTAATTCACCCCTCCACTTT
D: -
V: TRBV11-1
J: TRBJ1-6
size: -

CDR3: CASSLGLSRYNEQFF
DNA: TGTGCCAGCAGCTTGGGACTTTCTCGGTACAATGAGCAGTTCTTC
D: -
V: TRBV5-4
J: TRBJ2-1
size: -

CDR3: CASSQGGRSGANVLTF
DNA: TGCGCCAGCAGCCAGGGGGGGCGGTCTGGGGCCAACGTCCTGACTTTC
D: -
V: TRBV4-1
J: TRBJ2-6
size: once

CDR3: CASSLVSAGTDTQYF
DNA: TGTGCCAGCAGCTTGGTTTCGGCGGGCACAGATACGCAGTATTTT
D: -
V: TRBV5-6
J: TRBJ2-3
size: -

CDR3: CASSPRQGAYGYTF
DNA: TGTGCCAGCAGTCCACGACAGGGCGCGTATGGCTACACCTTC
D: TRBD1
V: TRBV6-5
J: TRBJ1-2
size: -

CDR3: CASSLGAGHIYEQYF
DNA: TGCGCCAGCAGCTTGGGAGCTGGTCATATCTACGAGCAGTACTTC
D: -
V: TRBV5-1
J: TRBJ2-7
size: -

CDR3: CASSFQGDVDTQYF
DNA: TGCGCCAGCAGCTTTCAGGGCGACGTAGATACGCAGTATTTT
D: -
V: TRBV5-1
J: TRBJ2-3
size: -

CDR3: CASRAGLVGDEQFF
DNA: TGTGCCAGCCGGGCCGGACTAGTGGGCGATGAGCAGTTCTTC
D: TRBD2
V: TRBV7-8
J: TRBJ2-1
size: once

CDR3: CASSQGVTFGTEAFF
DNA: TGTGCCAGCAGCCAAGGCGTTACCTTTGGCACTGAAGCTTTCTTT
D: -
V: TRBV3-1/TRBV3-2
J: TRBJ1-1
size: -

CDR3: CASSLLRTVENYGYTF
DNA: TGTGCCAGCAGCCTCCTCAGGACAGTAGAGAACTATGGCTACACCTTC
D: -
V: TRBV6-2/TRBV6-3
J: TRBJ1-2
size: once

CDR3: CASSRGSPTNEKLFF
DNA: TGTGCCAGCTCACGAGGGAGCCCAACTAATGAAAAACTGTTTTTT
D: -
V: TRBV18
J: TRBJ1-4
size: -

CDR3: CATSDTDRPNTGELFF
DNA: TGTGCCACCAGTGACACGGACAGGCCGAACACCGGGGAGCTGTTTTTT
D: TRBD1
V: TRBV24-1
J: TRBJ2-2
size: -

CDR3: CASSQRKSGYEQYF
DNA: TGTGCCAGCAGCCAACGGAAAAGCGGGTACGAGCAGTACTTC
D: -
V: TRBV4-2
J: TRBJ2-7
size: -

CDR3: CASTLDKYSGNTIYF
DNA: TGTGCCAGCACCCTGGACAAATACTCTGGAAACACCATATATTTT
D: -
V: TRBV6-6
J: TRBJ1-3
size: -

CDR3: CASSITDYYEQYF
DNA: TGTGCCAGTAGTATAACCGACTACTACGAGCAGTACTTC
D: -
V: TRBV19
J: TRBJ2-7
size: -

CDR3: CASSTDRGGTEAFF
DNA: TGTGCCAGTAGCACGGACAGGGGAGGTACTGAAGCTTTCTTT
D: TRBD1
V: TRBV19
J: TRBJ1-1
size: -

CDR3: CASSRGGNQPQHF
DNA: TGTGCCAGCAGTCGGGGGGGGAATCAGCCCCAGCATTTT
D: -
V: TRBV6-5
J: TRBJ1-5
size: -

CDR3: CASSVEGGGPGETQYF
DNA: TGTGCCAGCAGCGTAGAAGGGGGAGGGCCTGGAGAGACCCAGTACTTC
D: -
V: TRBV9
J: TRBJ2-5
size: -

CDR3: CASSPNLALQETQYF
DNA: TGTGCCAGCAGCCCAAATCTAGCGCTACAAGAGACCCAGTACTTC
D: -
V: TRBV3-1/TRBV3-2
J: TRBJ2-5
size: -

CDR3: CASSRPGPVGRDTQYF
DNA: TGTGCCAGCTCACGGCCGGGTCCAGTAGGTAGAGATACGCAGTATTTT
D: -
V: TRBV18
J: TRBJ2-3
size: -

CDR3: CASSPGAGGTTDTQYF
DNA: TGTGCCAGCTCACCAGGAGCGGGGGGAACCACAGATACGCAGTATTTT
D: TRBD2
V: TRBV18
J: TRBJ2-3
size: -

CDR3: CASSYTGIRPEAFF
DNA: TGTGCCAGTAGTTATACAGGGATCCGACCTGAAGCTTTCTTT
D: -
V: TRBV19
J: TRBJ1-1
size: -

CDR3: CATSDLTGGLGETQYF
DNA: TGTGCCACCAGTGATTTGACAGGGGGCTTAGGGGAGACCCAGTACTTC
D: TRBD1
V: TRBV24-1
J: TRBJ2-5
size: -

CDR3: CASSDGGTSFPEQFF
DNA: TGTGCCAGCAGCGATGGTGGGACTAGTTTCCCTGAGCAGTTCTTC
D: TRBD2
V: TRBV9
J: TRBJ2-1
size: -

CDR3: CASSQSPGQNTEAFF
DNA: TGCGCCAGCAGCCAGAGCCCGGGACAGAACACTGAAGCTTTCTTT
D: -
V: TRBV4-1
J: TRBJ1-1
size: -

CDR3: CASSRTGTGELFF
DNA: TGTGCCAGCAGCAGAACAGGGACCGGGGAGCTGTTTTTT
D: -
V: TRBV12-3/TRBV12-4
J: TRBJ2-2
size: -

CDR3: CASSQTYNSPLHF
DNA: TGCGCCAGCAGCCAAACCTATAATTCACCCCTCCACTTT
D: -
V: TRBV5-1
J: TRBJ1-6
size: -